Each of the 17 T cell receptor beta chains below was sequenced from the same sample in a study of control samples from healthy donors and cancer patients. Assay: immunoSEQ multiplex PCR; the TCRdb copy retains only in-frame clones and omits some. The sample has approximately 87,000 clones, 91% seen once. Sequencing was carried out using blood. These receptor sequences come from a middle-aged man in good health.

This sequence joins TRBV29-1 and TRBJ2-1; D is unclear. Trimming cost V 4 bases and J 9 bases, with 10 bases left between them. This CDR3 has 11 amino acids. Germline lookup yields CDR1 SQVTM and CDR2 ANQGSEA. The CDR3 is CSVVPDLEQFF. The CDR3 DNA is TGCAGCGTTGTTCCCGATCTTGAGCAGTTCTTC.

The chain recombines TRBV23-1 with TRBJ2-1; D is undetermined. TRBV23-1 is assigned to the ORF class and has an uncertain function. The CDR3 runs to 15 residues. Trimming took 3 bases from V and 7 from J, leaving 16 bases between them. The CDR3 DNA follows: TGCGCCAGCAGTCACGGTAAAAGGTTTGGGAATGAGCAGTTCTTC. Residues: CASSHGKRFGNEQFF.

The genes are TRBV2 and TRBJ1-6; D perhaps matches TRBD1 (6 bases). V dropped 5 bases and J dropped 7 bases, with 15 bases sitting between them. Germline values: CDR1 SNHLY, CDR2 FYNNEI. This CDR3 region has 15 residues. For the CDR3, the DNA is TGTGCCAGCAGTTATTTCGGGCAGGGGAATTCACCCCTCCACTTT. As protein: CASSYFGQGNSPLHF.

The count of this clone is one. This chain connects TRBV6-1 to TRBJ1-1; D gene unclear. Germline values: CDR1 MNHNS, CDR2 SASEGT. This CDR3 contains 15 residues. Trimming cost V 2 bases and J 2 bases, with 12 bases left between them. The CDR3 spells CASSEPHLINTEAFF. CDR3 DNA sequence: TGTGCCAGCAGTGAACCCCATCTTATCAACACTGAAGCTTTCTTT.

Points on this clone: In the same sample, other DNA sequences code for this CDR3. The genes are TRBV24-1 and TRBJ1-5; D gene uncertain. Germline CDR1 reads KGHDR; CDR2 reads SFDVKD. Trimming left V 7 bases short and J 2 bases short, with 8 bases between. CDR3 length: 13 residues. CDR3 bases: TGTGCCACCAGAGGACGGGGCAATCAGCCCCAGCATTTT. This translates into CATRGRGNQPQHF.

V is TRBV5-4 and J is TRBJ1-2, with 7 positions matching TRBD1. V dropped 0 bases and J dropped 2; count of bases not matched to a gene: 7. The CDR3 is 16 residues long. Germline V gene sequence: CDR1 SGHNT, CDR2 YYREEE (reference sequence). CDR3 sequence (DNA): TGTGCCAGCAGCTTGGATAGGAGGGGGCGAAACTATGGCTACACCTTC. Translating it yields CASSLDRRGRNYGYTF.

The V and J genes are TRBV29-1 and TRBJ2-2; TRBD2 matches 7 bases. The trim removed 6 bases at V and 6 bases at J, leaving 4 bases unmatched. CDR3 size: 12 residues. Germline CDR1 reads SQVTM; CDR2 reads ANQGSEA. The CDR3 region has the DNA TGCAGCGTGGGAGGGGACCCCGGGGAGCTGTTTTTT. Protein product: CSVGGDPGELFF.

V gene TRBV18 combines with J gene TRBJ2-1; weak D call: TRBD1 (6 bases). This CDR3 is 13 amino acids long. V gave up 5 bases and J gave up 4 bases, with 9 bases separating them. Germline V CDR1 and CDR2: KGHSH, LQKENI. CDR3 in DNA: TGTGCCAGCTCAACACAGGGATACAATGAGCAGTTCTTC. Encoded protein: CASSTQGYNEQFF.

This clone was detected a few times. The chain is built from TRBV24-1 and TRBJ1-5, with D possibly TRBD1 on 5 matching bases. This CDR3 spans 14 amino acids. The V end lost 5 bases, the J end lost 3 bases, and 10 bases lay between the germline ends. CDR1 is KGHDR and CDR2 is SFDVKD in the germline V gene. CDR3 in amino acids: CATSAGAFNQPQHF. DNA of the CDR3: TGTGCCACCAGTGCTGGGGCGTTCAATCAGCCCCAGCATTTT.

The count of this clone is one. The CDR3, as DNA: TGTGCCAGCAGTGATTCTACACTAACTAACTATGGCTACACCTTC. Its protein is CASSDSTLTNYGYTF. V usage is TRBV2 and J usage is TRBJ1-2; no clear D gene. The CDR3 runs 15 residues. Trimming stripped 3 bases from V and 0 bases from J, with 11 bases between. Germline CDR1 SNHLY, CDR2 FYNNEI.

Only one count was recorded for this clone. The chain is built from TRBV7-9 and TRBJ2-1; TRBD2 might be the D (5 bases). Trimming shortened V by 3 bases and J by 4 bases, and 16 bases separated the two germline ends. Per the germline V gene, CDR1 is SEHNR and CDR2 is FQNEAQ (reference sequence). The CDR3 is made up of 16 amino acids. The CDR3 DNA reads TGTGCCAGCAGCTTTCGGGGAGATTGGGATTACAATGAGCAGTTCTTC. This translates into CASSFRGDWDYNEQFF.

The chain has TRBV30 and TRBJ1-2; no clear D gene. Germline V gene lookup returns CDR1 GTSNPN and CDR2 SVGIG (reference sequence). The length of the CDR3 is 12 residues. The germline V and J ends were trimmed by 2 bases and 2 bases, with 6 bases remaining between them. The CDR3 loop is CAWSPWNYGYTF. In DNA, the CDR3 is TGTGCCTGGAGTCCTTGGAACTATGGCTACACCTTC.

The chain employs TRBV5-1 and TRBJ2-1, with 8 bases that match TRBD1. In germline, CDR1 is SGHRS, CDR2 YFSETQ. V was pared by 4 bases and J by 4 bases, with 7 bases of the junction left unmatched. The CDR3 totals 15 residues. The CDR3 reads CASSPGQGGYNEQFF. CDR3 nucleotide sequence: TGCGCCAGCAGCCCCGGACAGGGCGGTTACAATGAGCAGTTCTTC.

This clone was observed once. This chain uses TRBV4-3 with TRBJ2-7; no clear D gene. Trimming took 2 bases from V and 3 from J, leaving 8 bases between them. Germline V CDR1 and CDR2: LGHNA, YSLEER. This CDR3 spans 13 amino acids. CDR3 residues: CASSQNLDYEQYF. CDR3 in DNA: TGCGCCAGCAGCCAAAATCTAGACTACGAGCAGTACTTC.

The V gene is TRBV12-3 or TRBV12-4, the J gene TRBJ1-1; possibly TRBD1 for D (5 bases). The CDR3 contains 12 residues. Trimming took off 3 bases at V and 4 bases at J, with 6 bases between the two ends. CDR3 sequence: CASSFGGTEAFF. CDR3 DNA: TGTGCCAGCAGTTTTGGGGGCACTGAAGCTTTCTTT.

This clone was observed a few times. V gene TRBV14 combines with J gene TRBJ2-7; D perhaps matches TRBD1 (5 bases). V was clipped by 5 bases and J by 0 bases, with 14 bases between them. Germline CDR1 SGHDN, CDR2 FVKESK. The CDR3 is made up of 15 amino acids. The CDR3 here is CASSFRTTRSYEQYF. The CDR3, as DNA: TGTGCCAGCAGCTTCCGGACAACTCGCTCCTACGAGCAGTACTTC.

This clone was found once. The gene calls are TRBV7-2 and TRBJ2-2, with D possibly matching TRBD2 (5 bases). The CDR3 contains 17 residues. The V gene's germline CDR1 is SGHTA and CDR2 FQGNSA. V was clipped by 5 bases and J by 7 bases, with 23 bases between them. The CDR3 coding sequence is TGTGCCAGCAGCCGGGGAGTTAGTTCGGGATCGGGCGGGGAGCTGTTTTTT. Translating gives CASSRGVSSGSGGELFF.